This T cell receptor (beta chain) is drawn from a study of human T cells and chemical hapten exposure. Time point here: pre-sensitization, week 0. Treatment: therapeutic diphenylcyclopropenone sensitization with weekly scalp DPC. The study extracted total RNA from unfractionated whole blood. The CDR3 has 15 amino acids. CDR1 SEHNR and CDR2 FQNEAQ come from the germline V gene (reference sequence). Trimming took 5 bases from V and 1 from J, leaving 15 bases between them. TCRdb called the RACE reads again in MiXCR, with one record for every CDR3 protein. The repertoire consists of approximately 50,000 distinct CDR3 sequences, with about 9.6% occurring once and the leading ten covering 9.5% to 10%.

This sequence originates from a young woman with alopecia areata. Some clones in this sample may be carry-over from other donors' samples. This material consisted of whole blood, taken in connection with sensitization to the hapten diphenylcyclopropenone (DPC). The rearrangement uses TRBV7-9 and TRBJ2-7; D perhaps matches TRBD2 (7 bases). The CDR3 nucleotides are TGTGCCAGCAGCCCAGCCGGGGGGCTGTCCTACGAGCAGTACTTC. Translating it yields CASSPAGGLSYEQYF. Filled out from reference TRBV7-9 and TRBJ2-7, the complete variable domain reads DTGVSQNPRHKITKRGQNVTFRCDPISEHNRLYWYRQTLGQGPEFLTYFQNEAQLEKSRLLSDRFSAERPKGSFSTLEIQRTEQGDSAMYLCASSPAGGLSYEQYFGPGTRLTVT.